This T cell receptor beta chain comes out of a study of PD-1 blockade in classical Hodgkin lymphoma. Broader study findings: By C4D1, diversity of CD4+ TCRs had risen significantly, whereas that of CD8+ TCRs had not. According to reports, newly diagnosed patients had lower baseline TCR diversity than healthy donors, and relapsed/refractory patients had lower baseline TCR diversity still.

The sample holds a few counts of this clone. What it binds is unknown. The method was immunoSEQ multiplex PCR; TCRdb's version includes in-frame clones alone and lacks a portion of them. The sample gives 35,000 to 50,000 clones, around 74% of which show up once; about 2.7% is in the top ten. This CDR3 spans 12 amino acids. Per germline, CDR1 GTSNPN and CDR2 SVGIG (reference sequence). The V gene end was trimmed by 1 base and the J gene end by 10 bases; junction bases not matched to a gene: 5. Time point reported: cycle 4 day 1 (C4D1), after about 6 weeks of nivolumab. Each patient relapsed following autologous stem cell transplantation, and prior brentuximab vedotin exposure differed.

The rearrangement joins TRBV30 to TRBJ1-1, with 8 bases fitting TRBD1. Sequences were derived from peripheral blood mononuclear cells (PBMCs), sampled before the fourth cycle of nivolumab. The receptor's source is a human donor with classical Hodgkin lymphoma. CDR3 region: CAWSARGLTAFF. The CDR3 nucleotides read TGTGCCTGGAGTGCCAGGGGGCTCACAGCTTTCTTT.